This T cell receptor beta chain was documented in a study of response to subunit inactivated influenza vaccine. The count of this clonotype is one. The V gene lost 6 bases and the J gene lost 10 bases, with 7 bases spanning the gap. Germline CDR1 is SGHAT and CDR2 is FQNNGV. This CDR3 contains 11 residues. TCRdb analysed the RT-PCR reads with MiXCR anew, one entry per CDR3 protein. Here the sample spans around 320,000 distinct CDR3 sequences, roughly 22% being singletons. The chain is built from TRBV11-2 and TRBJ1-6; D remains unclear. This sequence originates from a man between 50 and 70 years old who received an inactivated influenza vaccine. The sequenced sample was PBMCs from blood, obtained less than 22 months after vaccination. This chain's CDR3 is CASSSGSPLHF. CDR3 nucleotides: TGTGCCAGCAGTTCGGGGTCACCCCTCCACTTT.